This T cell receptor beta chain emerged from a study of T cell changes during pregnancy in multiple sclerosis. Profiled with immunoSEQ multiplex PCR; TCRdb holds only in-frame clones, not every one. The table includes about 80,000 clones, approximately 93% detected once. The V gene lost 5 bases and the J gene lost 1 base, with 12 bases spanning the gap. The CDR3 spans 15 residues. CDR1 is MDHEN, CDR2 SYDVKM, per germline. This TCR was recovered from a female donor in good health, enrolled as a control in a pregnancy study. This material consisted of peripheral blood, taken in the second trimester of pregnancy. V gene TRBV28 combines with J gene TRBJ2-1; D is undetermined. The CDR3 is CASSVPQKSYNEQFF. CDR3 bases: TGTGCCAGCAGTGTCCCACAAAAATCCTACAATGAGCAGTTCTTC.